The clone carrying this TCR beta chain was found a few times. V lost 0 bases and J 6 bases, leaving 6 bases between the germline ends. This CDR3 is 14 amino acids long. The V gene's germline CDR1 is SGHVS and CDR2 FNYEAQ. The sample is drawn from a study of naive and memory T cell subsets. Cells stained for CD3, CD4, CD8, CD45RA and CD27 were sorted into four subsets. Two oligonucleotides, mixed equimolar, formed the beta constant-region primer covering TRBC1 and TRBC2. The ligated cDNA underwent four PCR rounds using SP2 and nested alpha and beta constant-region primers. An oligonucleotide with the SP2 primer and a 12-nucleotide UMI was ligated to the cDNA 3' end. Each CDR3 protein is one row after TCRdb ran MiXCR on the UMI-ligation and nested PCR reads. The table shows about 120,000 distinct CDR3 sequences, with around 35% occurring only once.

The V call is TRBV7-6, the J call TRBJ1-6; D gene uncertain. The specimen was central memory CD4+ T cells from blood. The TCR sequence derives from a human donor in good health. The CDR3 sequence is CASSLAPFNSPLHF. The CDR3 bases are TGTGCCAGCAGCTTAGCGCCGTTTAATTCACCCCTCCACTTT.